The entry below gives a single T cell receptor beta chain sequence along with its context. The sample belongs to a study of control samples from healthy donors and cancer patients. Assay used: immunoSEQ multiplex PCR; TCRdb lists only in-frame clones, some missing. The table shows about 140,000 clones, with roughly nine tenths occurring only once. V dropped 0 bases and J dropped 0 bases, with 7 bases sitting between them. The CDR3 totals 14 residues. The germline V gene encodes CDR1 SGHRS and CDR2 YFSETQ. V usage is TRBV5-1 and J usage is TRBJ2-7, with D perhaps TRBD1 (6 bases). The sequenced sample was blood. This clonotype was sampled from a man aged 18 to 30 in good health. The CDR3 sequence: CASSLGDNSYEQYF. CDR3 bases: TGCGCCAGCAGCTTGGGGGACAACTCCTACGAGCAGTACTTC.